This T cell receptor beta chain is drawn from a study of blood T cell repertoires in COVID-19. At the level of the study: Spain, Italy and the United States supplied samples that represented acute and convalescent COVID-19.

This table comes from immunoSEQ multiplex PCR, and its TCRdb copy is limited to in-frame clones, with some not included. The sample has 450,000 or so clones, about 91% seen once. This CDR3 contains 16 residues. CDR1 SGHDN and CDR2 FVKESK come from the germline V gene. With 4 bases clipped from V and 1 base from J, the junction kept 6 bases outside the gene matches. The sequence came from a middle-aged woman with COVID-19, enrolled during active disease. The rearrangement uses TRBV14 and TRBJ2-3, with 9 bases matching TRBD2. Source material: peripheral blood. In DNA form, the CDR3 reads TGTGCCAGCAGCCCCCTAGGCGGGAGGGGCACAGATACGCAGTATTTT. Amino acids: CASSPLGGRGTDTQYF.